A selection of T cell receptor beta chains follows, all from one sample in a study of blood T cell repertoires in COVID-19. TCRdb keeps only in-frame clones here, not all; method: immunoSEQ multiplex PCR. The repertoire holds fewer than 250,000 clones, with about 82% as singletons. The sample comprised PBMCs or T cells enriched from blood (not recorded which). The source of these receptors is a woman aged 50 to 60 with acute COVID-19. Each CDR3 is given with its conserved first and last residue. Where a row states a size, it is once, few, many or the class of an expanded clone; other rows omit it.

v_gene	j_gene	len	abundance	CDR3aa
TRBV5-4	TRBJ1-2	13	-	CASSLGGESGYTF
TRBV5-1	TRBJ1-2	13	few	CASSLGQGGGYTF
TRBV6-5	TRBJ1-2	15	-	CASTPQGRTNYGYTF
TRBV4-1	TRBJ1-6	15	-	CASSQEQFYNSPLHF
TRBV9	TRBJ1-1	13	few	CASSSLGAFEAFF
TRBV2	TRBJ2-7	16	-	CASRVLNVRGSGEQYF
TRBV9	TRBJ1-1	15	-	CASSVEITGPTEAFF
TRBV11-3	TRBJ1-4	15	-	CASSNTGTGDEKLFF
TRBV11-2	TRBJ2-7	16	-	CASSRTSGGGSYEQYF
TRBV7-8	TRBJ2-7	14	-	CASSSPTGAYEQYF
TRBV11-3	TRBJ2-1	15	once	CASSLRDRGYNEQFF
TRBV5-1	TRBJ1-3	16	-	CASSLVGGGQGNTIYF
TRBV27	TRBJ2-7	13	-	CASRTRSSYEQYF
TRBV6-2/TRBV6-3	TRBJ1-5	14	-	CASSRRRGIDPQHF
TRBV19	TRBJ2-2	14	-	CASDTGLLGGELFF
TRBV4-1	TRBJ2-7	14	-	CASSPPGSNYEQYF
TRBV19	TRBJ1-5	15	-	CASSSRGHSNQPQHF
TRBV6-4	TRBJ1-4	16	-	CASSDWGGGTNEKLFF
TRBV5-1	TRBJ1-2	14	-	CASSLVGQGVGYTF
TRBV6-2/TRBV6-3	TRBJ2-7	16	-	CASSGLAGYPAYEQYF
TRBV18	TRBJ1-4	16	-	CASSPGERATNEKLFF
TRBV18	TRBJ2-3	14	-	CASSPPRFSDTQYF
TRBV24-1	TRBJ2-2	16	few	CATSDNRGNKAGELFF
TRBV11-2	TRBJ2-5	15	-	CASSVMGQFQETQYF
TRBV27	TRBJ2-2	14	-	CASKRGQGNGELFF
TRBV13	TRBJ1-5	13	-	CASSLGTNQPQHF
TRBV5-1	TRBJ2-6	19	-	CASSSSSGTGVSGANVLTF
TRBV30	TRBJ1-5	15	-	CAWSVTGIMGQPQHF
TRBV6-5	TRBJ1-1	16	-	CASSSEGQGRLTEAFF
TRBV7-2	TRBJ1-1	18	-	CASSLVSWTGDGGTEAFF
TRBV9	TRBJ1-1	13	-	CASSVADNTEAFF
TRBV19	TRBJ1-5	13	-	CASSIEQGSPQHF
TRBV7-2	TRBJ2-3	16	-	CASRQGLAGGPVRQYF
TRBV3-1/TRBV3-2	TRBJ1-5	15	-	CASSQGGQGGQPQHF
TRBV5-4	TRBJ2-7	15	-	CASSRGPDFSYEQYF
TRBV5-1	TRBJ2-1	13	few	CASSSSTYNEQFF
TRBV3-1/TRBV3-2	TRBJ2-3	16	-	CASSLRLAGPTDTQYF
TRBV27	TRBJ2-3	15	-	CASSLPRGGTDTQYF
TRBV10-3	TRBJ1-2	13	once	CAISAQGDYGYTF
TRBV18	TRBJ1-1	15	-	CASSPPSVANTEAFF
TRBV7-2	TRBJ1-2	16	-	CASSLDGGRGGYGYTF